The subject of this entry is one T cell receptor beta chain. Its antigen is currently unknown. This sample is drawn from a study of T cells after yellow fever vaccination. Study-level results: Weaker in magnitude, the secondary response showed a faster peak on day 5 versus 15. Clonotypes found in both CD4 and CD8 compartments made up a small share.

A universal primer site and UMIs were added as TCR cDNA was made by 5'RACE template switching. TCRdb itself ran the 5' RACE reads through MiXCR, one entry per CDR3 protein. This repertoire shows under 700,000 distinct CDR3 sequences, less than 20% found once; its top ten account for 15% to 20%. With 6 bases removed from V and 4 bases from J, the gap between germline ends came to 9 bases. CDR1 and CDR2 from the germline V gene are SEHNR and FQNEAQ (reference sequence). The CDR3 has 13 amino acids. This material consisted of PBMCs, taken about 5 days after the first yellow fever vaccination. This clonotype originated in a man aged 18 to 29 who received the YFV17D yellow fever vaccine. J is TRBJ2-2 and V is TRBV7-9; perhaps TRBD1 as D (5 bases). In DNA form, the CDR3 reads TGTGCCAGCAGGGGGCTCGCCACCGGGGAGCTGTTTTTT. It encodes CASRGLATGELFF.